The 15 T cell receptor beta chains given below trace back to one sample, sequenced in a study of lymphopenia after photon versus proton radiotherapy. Some clones are missing from TCRdb's copy, which holds only in-frame ones; the method was immunoSEQ multiplex PCR. The repertoire has over 4,000 clones, around nine tenths of them found once; the top ten carry around a sixth. The sequencing used peripheral blood, collected from a patient treated with photon-based radiotherapy. All receptors derive from a man aged 25-40 years with gastric cancer.

This chain uses TRBV28 with TRBJ2-2, with D maybe TRBD2 (6 bases). The CDR3 spans 13 residues. Trimming took off 7 bases at V and 6 bases at J, with 12 bases between the two ends. Germline V gene data show CDR1 as MDHEN and CDR2 as SYDVKM. The CDR3 here is CASTRRVAGELFF. In nucleotides, the CDR3 is TGTGCCAGCACCAGGAGGGTAGCCGGGGAGCTGTTTTTT.

V is TRBV10-3 and J is TRBJ1-2; no firm D call. CDR1 and CDR2 (germline): ENHRY, SYGVKD. V lost 3 bases, J lost 2 bases, and 4 bases lay in between. This CDR3 has 12 amino acids. The CDR3 region has the DNA TGTGCCATCAGTGATGGCAACTATGGCTACACCTTC. This sequence encodes CAISDGNYGYTF.

The sample holds a few counts of this clone. The V gene is TRBV15, the J gene TRBJ2-5; 9 bases are a match to TRBD1. This CDR3 spans 17 amino acids. Unmatched junction bases numbered 11, after V lost 1 base and J lost 5 bases. Germline V gene lookup returns CDR1 LNHNV and CDR2 YYDKDF (reference sequence). The CDR3 DNA reads as TGTGCCACCAGCAGAGGAGGGGGACAGGGAAGGTACGAGACCCAGTACTTC. This codes for CATSRGGGQGRYETQYF.

J is TRBJ1-1 and V is TRBV20-1; D gene uncertain. The V end was cut by 2 bases, the J end by 0 bases, with 1 base between. Per the germline V gene, CDR1 is DFQATT and CDR2 is SNEGSKA (reference sequence). This CDR3 comprises 11 residues. The DNA for the CDR3 is TGCAGTGCTAGATTGAACACTGAAGCTTTCTTT. It codes for CSARLNTEAFF.

This clone has only one observation. V usage is TRBV14 and J usage is TRBJ2-5; no definite D call. V was cut by 3 bases and J by 5 bases, with 10 bases left in between. This CDR3 contains 13 residues. Germline CDR1 reads SGHDN; CDR2 reads FVKESK. CDR3: CASSQNPRETQYF. DNA of the CDR3: TGTGCCAGCAGCCAGAACCCCAGGGAGACCCAGTACTTC.

The chain joins TRBV15 to TRBJ2-1; D unclear. The CDR3 has 15 residues. Trimming removed 0 bases at V and 8 bases at J, with 14 bases between. Germline CDR1 and CDR2: LNHNV and YYDKDF (reference sequence). The CDR3 DNA is TGTGCCACCAGCAGAGATGGATACACACCGCATGAGCAGTTCTTC. Residues: CATSRDGYTPHEQFF.

V and J are TRBV6-1 and TRBJ2-7; D not certain. The length of the CDR3 is 13 residues. V was trimmed by 5 bases and J by 1 base, leaving 9 bases between them. Germline CDR1 and CDR2: MNHNS and SASEGT. Here the CDR3 reads CASSPERSYEQYF. In DNA form, the CDR3 reads TGTGCCAGCAGTCCAGAACGTTCCTACGAGCAGTACTTC.

This clone was seen just once. The chain combines TRBV7-9 with TRBJ1-1, with D unresolved. V dropped 3 bases and J dropped 0 bases, with 5 bases sitting between them. There are 13 residues in the CDR3. The germline V gene encodes CDR1 SEHNR and CDR2 FQNEAQ (reference sequence). DNA of the CDR3: TGTGCCAGCAGCTTGGTGGTGAACACTGAAGCTTTCTTT. Translated: CASSLVVNTEAFF.

The J gene is TRBJ2-3, the V gene TRBV7-2; 9 positions agree with TRBD2. The CDR3 is made up of 15 amino acids. Germline assignment: CDR1 SGHTA and CDR2 FQGNSA. Trimming removed 2 bases from V and 5 bases from J; junction bases left unmatched: 5. CDR3 amino acids: CASSLILAGGDTQYF. CDR3 nucleotide sequence: TGTGCCAGCAGCTTAATACTAGCGGGTGGAGATACGCAGTATTTT. Full variable domain (rest looked up from reference TRBV7-2 and TRBJ2-3): GAGVSQSPSNKVTEKGKDVELRCDPISGHTALYWYRQSLGQGLEFLIYFQGNSAPDKSGLPSDRFSAERTGGSVSTLTIQRTQQEDSAVYLCASSLILAGGDTQYFGPGTRLTVL.

This chain connects TRBV6-4 to TRBJ2-1; D might be TRBD2 (5 bases). V lost 5 bases to trimming and J lost 2 bases, with 13 bases between them. The CDR3 totals 15 residues. The germline V gene has CDR1 MRHNA and CDR2 SNTAGT. Here the CDR3 DNA reads TGTGCCAGCAGTTACGAGGGAGTAACCTACAATGAGCAGTTCTTC. Encoded protein: CASSYEGVTYNEQFF.

The CDR3 region has the DNA TGCGCCAGCAGCCAAGTAGCGGACTTGTCCTACGAGCAGTACTTC. Its translation is CASSQVADLSYEQYF. The chain uses TRBV4-1 and TRBJ2-5; D may be TRBD2 (6 bases). The assigned J gene may be wrong: the sequence end matches TRBJ2-7 better. CDR1 is MGHRA, CDR2 YSYEKL, per germline. The CDR3 is 15 amino acids.

This clone was recorded once. This chain connects TRBV28 to TRBJ1-3; D is perhaps TRBD1 (6 bases). The CDR3 consists of 14 residues. The ends were cut back, 6 bases at V and 1 base at J, with 10 bases in the middle. Germline CDR1 and CDR2: MDHEN and SYDVKM. CDR3 amino acids: CASRVQGSGNTIYF. The CDR3 DNA follows: TGTGCCAGCAGGGTTCAGGGGTCTGGAAACACCATATATTTT. The full variable domain, its missing parts supplied by reference TRBV28 and TRBJ1-3, is DVKVTQSSRYLVKRTGEKVFLECVQDMDHENMFWYRQDPGLGLRLIYFSYDVKMKEKGDIPEGYSVSREKKERFSLILESASTNQTSMYLCASRVQGSGNTIYFGEGSWLTVV.

This clone was observed once. This chain connects TRBV5-6 to TRBJ2-1; 9 bases line up with TRBD2. J lost 5 bases, V lost 6 bases, and 12 bases had no gene match. This CDR3 comprises 16 residues. Germline CDR1 reads SGHDT; CDR2 reads YYEEEE. The CDR3 nucleotides are TGTGCCAGCACCAAATTTAGCGGGAGCGAGCACAATGAGCAGTTCTTC. It specifies CASTKFSGSEHNEQFF. Together with reference TRBV5-6 and TRBJ2-1, the CDR3 gives the full variable domain: DAGVTQSPTHLIKTRGQQVTLRCSPKSGHDTVSWYQQALGQGPQFIFQYYEEEERQRGNFPDRFSGHQFPNYSSELNVNALLLGDSALYLCASTKFSGSEHNEQFFGPGTRLTVL.

The CDR3 loop is CASSSTVLQPAEAFF. For the CDR3, the DNA is TGTGCCAGCAGTTCTACAGTGCTCCAACCAGCTGAAGCTTTCTTT. The chain combines TRBV6-5 with TRBJ1-1; D not certain. The germline V gene encodes CDR1 MNHEY and CDR2 SVGAGI. Between the trimmed V and J ends, which lost 4 bases and 6 bases, there was a span of 18 bases. The CDR3 loop spans 15 amino acids.

This chain joins TRBV18 and TRBJ2-7; D is possibly TRBD2 (6 bases). Trimming stripped 6 bases from V and 7 bases from J, with 10 bases between. The CDR3 has 11 amino acids. Looked up from germline, CDR1 is KGHSH and CDR2 is LQKENI. For the CDR3, the DNA is TGTGCCAGCTCCTCCCGGGGGGAGCAGTACTTC. Translated, it gives CASSSRGEQYF. Variable domain in full (rest from reference TRBV18 and TRBJ2-7): NAGVMQNPRHLVRRRGQEARLRCSPMKGHSHVYWYRQLPEEGLKFMVYLQKENIIDESGMPKERFSAEFPKEGPSILRIQQVVRGDSAAYFCASSSRGEQYFGPGTRLTVT.